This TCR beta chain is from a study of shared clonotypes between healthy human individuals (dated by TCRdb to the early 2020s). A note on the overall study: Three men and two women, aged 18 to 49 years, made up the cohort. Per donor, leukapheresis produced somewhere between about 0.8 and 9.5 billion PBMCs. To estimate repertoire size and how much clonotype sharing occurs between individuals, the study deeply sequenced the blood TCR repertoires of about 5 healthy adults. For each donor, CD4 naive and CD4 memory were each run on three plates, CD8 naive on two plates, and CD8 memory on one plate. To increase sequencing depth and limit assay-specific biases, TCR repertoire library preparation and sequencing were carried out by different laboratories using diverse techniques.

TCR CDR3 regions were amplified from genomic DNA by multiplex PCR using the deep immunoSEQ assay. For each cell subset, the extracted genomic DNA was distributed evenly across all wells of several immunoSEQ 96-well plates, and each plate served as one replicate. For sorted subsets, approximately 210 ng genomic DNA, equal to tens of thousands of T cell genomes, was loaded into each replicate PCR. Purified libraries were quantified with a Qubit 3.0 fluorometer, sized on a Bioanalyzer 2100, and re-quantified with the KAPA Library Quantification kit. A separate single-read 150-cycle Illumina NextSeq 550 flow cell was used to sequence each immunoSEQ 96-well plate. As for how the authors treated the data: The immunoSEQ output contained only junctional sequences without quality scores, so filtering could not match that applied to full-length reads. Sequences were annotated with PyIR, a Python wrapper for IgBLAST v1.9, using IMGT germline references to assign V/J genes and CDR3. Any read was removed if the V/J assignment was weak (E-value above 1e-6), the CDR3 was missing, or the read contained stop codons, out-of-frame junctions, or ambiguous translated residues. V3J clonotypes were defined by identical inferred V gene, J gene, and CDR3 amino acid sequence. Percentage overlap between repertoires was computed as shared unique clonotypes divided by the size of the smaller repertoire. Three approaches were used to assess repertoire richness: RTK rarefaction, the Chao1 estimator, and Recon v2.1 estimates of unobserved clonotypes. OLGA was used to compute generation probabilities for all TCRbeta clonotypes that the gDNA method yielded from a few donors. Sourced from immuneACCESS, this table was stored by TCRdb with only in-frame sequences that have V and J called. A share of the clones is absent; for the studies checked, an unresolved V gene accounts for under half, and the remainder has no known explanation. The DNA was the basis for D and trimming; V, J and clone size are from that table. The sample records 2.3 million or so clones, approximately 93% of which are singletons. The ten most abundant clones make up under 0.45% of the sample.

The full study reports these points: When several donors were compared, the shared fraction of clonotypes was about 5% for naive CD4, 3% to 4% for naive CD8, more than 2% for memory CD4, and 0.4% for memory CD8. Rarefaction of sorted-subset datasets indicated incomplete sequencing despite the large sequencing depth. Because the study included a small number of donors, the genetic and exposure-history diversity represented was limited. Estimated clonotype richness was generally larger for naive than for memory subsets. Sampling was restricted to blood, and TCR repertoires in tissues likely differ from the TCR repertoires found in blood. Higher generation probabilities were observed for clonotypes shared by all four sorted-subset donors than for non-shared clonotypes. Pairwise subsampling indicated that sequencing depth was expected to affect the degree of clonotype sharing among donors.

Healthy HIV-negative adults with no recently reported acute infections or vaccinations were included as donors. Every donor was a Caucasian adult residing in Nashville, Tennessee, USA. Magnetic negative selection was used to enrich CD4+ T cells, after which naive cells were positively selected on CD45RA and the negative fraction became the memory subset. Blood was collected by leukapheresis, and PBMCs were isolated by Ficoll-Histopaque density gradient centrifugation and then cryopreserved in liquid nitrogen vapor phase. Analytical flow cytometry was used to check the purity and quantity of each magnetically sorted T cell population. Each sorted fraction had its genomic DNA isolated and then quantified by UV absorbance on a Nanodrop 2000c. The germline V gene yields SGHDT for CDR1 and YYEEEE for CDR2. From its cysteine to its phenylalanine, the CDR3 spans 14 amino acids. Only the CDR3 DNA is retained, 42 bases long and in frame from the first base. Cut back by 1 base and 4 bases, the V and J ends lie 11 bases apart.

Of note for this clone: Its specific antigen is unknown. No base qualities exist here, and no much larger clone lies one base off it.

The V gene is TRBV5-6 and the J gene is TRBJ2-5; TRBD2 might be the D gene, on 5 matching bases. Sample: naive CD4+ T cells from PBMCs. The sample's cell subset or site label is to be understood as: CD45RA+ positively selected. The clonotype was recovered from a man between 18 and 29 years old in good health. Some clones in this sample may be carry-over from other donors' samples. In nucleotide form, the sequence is TGTGCCAGCAGCTTGTCGGGGTCTGGAGAGACCCAGTACTTC. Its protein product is CASSLSGSGETQYF. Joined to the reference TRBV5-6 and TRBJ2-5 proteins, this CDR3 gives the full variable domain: DAGVTQSPTHLIKTRGQQVTLRCSPKSGHDTVSWYQQALGQGPQFIFQYYEEEERQRGNFPDRFSGHQFPNYSSELNVNALLLGDSALYLCASSLSGSGETQYFGPGTRLLVL.